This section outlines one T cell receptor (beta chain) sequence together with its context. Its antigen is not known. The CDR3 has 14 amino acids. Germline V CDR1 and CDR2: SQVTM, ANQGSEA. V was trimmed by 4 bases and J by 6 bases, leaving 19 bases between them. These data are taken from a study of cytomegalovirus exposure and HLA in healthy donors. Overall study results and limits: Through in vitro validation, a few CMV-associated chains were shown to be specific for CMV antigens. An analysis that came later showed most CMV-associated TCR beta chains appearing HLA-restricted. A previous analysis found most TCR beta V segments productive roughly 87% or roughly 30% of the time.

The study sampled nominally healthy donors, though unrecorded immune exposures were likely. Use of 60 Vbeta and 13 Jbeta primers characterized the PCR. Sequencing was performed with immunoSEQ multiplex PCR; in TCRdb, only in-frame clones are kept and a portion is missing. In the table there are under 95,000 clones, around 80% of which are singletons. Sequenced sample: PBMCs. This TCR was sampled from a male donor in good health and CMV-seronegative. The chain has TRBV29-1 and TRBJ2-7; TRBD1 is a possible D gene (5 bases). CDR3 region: CSVGGLLEASEQYF. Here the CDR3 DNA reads TGCAGCGTTGGGGGCCTCCTAGAAGCGAGCGAGCAGTACTTC.